Many counts were recorded for the clone carrying this TCR beta chain. No antigen is known for it. These data originate in a study of response to subunit inactivated influenza vaccine. Broader study findings: It was suggested by the authors that few new T cells are recruited by each seasonal influenza vaccination.

The ends lost 8 bases at V and 4 bases at J; junction bases unmatched: 7. The CDR3 runs to 15 residues. Germline V gives CDR1 MGHRA, CDR2 YSYEKL. In TCRdb, the RT-PCR reads were re-called with MiXCR into one record per CDR3 protein. Here the sample spans hundreds of thousands of distinct CDR3 sequences, approximately 16% being singletons. This TCR came from a man aged 45 to 75 who received an inactivated influenza vaccine. Specimen: CD4+ T cells sorted from PBMCs, collected 23 months after vaccination. The V call is TRBV4-1, the J call TRBJ2-2; TRBD1 matches 10 bases. The CDR3 loop is CASGTGATFTGELFF. Written as DNA, the CDR3 is TGCGCCAGCGGGACAGGGGCGACTTTCACCGGGGAGCTGTTTTTT.